This T cell receptor (beta chain) was captured in a study of blood T cells in healthy people across ages. The length of the CDR3 is 15 residues. Germline V lookup: CDR1 DFQATT, CDR2 SNEGSKA (reference sequence). A second PCR, run for about 6 to 11 cycles, used a sample-barcoded 5' primer plus a J-beta primer mix. Via MiXCR, TCRdb re-called the 5' RACE reads, giving one row per CDR3 protein. This sample has over 600,000 distinct CDR3 sequences, with about 56% found just once. As regards this clonotype: One base away lies a much larger clone, so this may be a sequencing read error.

The receptor was derived from a man aged 40-50 years in good health. The J gene is TRBJ2-1, the V gene TRBV20-1; TRBD2 aligns across 12 bases. Gene TRBJ2-7 matches the end of the DNA better, so the J call may be wrong. Sequencing input: blood. The CDR3 region is CSALPTSGRGNEQYF. DNA of the CDR3: TGCAGTGCTCTCCCGACTAGCGGGAGAGGGAATGAGCAGTACTTC.